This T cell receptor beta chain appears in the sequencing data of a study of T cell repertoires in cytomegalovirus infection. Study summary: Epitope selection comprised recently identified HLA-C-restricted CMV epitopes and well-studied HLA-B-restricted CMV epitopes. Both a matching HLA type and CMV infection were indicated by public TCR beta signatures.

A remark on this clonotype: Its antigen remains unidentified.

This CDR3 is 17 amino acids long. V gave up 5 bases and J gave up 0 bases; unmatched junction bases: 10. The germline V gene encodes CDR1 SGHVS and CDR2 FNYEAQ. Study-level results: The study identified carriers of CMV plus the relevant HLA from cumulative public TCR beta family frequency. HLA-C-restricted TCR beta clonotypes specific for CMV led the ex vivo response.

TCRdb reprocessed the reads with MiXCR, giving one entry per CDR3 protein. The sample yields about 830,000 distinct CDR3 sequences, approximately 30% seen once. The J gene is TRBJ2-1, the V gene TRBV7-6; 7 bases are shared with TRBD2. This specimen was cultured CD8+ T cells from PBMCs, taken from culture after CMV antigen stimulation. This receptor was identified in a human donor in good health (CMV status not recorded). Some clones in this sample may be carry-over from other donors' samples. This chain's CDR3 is CASSQTTSWSSYNEQFF. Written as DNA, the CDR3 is TGTGCCAGCAGCCAAACGACTAGCTGGAGCTCCTACAATGAGCAGTTCTTC. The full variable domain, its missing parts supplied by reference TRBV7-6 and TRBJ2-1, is GAGVSQSPRYKVTKRGQDVALRCDPISGHVSLYWYRQALGQGPEFLTYFNYEAQQDKSGLPNDRFSAERPEGSISTLTIQRTEQRDSAMYRCASSQTTSWSSYNEQFFGPGTRLTVL.